Detailed here is one TCR beta chain. The PCR was carried out with 60 Vbeta primers and 13 Jbeta primers. Data came from immunoSEQ multiplex PCR; TCRdb stores just in-frame clones and leaves some out. The repertoire holds approximately 170,000 clones, approximately 70% seen once, with 3% to 3.5% in the top ten. CDR3 size: 15 residues. J was trimmed by 4 bases and V by 0 bases; bases with no gene match: 6. Germline V CDR1 and CDR2: SGDLS, YYNGEE. The data stem from a study of cytomegalovirus exposure and HLA in healthy donors. Source material: PBMCs. J is TRBJ1-1 and V is TRBV9, with 7 bases lining up with TRBD1. The clonotype originates from a woman aged 25 to 45 in good health and CMV-seropositive. CDR3 nucleotide sequence: TGTGCCAGCAGCGTAGTACAGGGGTGGGGCACTGAAGCTTTCTTT. Its protein product is CASSVVQGWGTEAFF.